This TCR beta chain was identified in a study of shared clonotypes between healthy human individuals. Overall study context: Three plates each covered CD4 naive and memory; CD8 naive two, CD8 memory one.

Authors' data handling: Junction-only sequences without quality scores came from ImmunoSEQ, so filtering differed. Profiling relied on immunoSEQ multiplex PCR, and the TCRdb table lists in-frame clones only, not all of them. The DNA was the basis for D and trimming; V, J and clone size are from that table. The table includes 760,000 or so clones, 95% to 97% detected once. Concerning this clone: Its antigen is unknown.

Naive CD8 cells, CD45RO-negative and positively selected for CCR7, excluded terminally differentiated effector memory CD45RA+ cells. Study-level points and caveats: The study found lower generation probabilities in non-shared clonotypes than in those shared by all four donors.

This TCR came from a man aged 30 to 39 in good health. Sequences were obtained from naive CD8+ T cells sorted from blood.

The CDR3 here is CASSPPGAFSYNEQFF. CDR3 coding DNA: TGTGCCAGCAGTCCGCCGGGGGCCTTCTCCTACAATGAGCAGTTCTTC. V and J are TRBV7-6 and TRBJ2-1; either TRBD1 or TRBD2 may fit D (6 bases each). The germline V and J ends were trimmed by 6 bases and 0 bases, with 15 bases remaining between them. The germline gives CDR1 SGHVS, CDR2 FNYEAQ. The CDR3 has 16 residues.